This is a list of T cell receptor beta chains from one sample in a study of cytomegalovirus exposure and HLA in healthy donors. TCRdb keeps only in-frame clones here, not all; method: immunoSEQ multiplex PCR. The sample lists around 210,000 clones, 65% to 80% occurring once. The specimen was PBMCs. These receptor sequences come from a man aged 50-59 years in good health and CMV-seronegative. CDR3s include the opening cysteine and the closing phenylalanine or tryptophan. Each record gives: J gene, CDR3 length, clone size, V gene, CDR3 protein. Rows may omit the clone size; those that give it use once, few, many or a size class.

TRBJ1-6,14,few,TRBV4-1,CASSQARGNSPLHF
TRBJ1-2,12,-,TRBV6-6,CASSWGGAGYTF
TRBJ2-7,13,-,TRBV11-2,CASSRGGSSAQYF
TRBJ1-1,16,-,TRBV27,CASSLSRRAGRDEAFF
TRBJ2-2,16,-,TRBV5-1,CASSLQAGGATGELFF
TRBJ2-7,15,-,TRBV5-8,CASISWDRRSYEQYF
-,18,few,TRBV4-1,CASSQGLAGGTLSYEQYF
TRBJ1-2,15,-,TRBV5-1,CASSGRTGGAYGYTF
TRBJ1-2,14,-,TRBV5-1,CASSARTGNYGYTF
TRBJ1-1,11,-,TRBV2,CAGLGNTEAFF
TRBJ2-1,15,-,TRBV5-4,CASSITRGPYNEQFF
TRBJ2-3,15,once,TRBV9,CASTGGSDGTDTQYF
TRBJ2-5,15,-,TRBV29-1,CSVERGVGPQETQYF
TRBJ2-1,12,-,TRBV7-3,CASSQSRKEQFF
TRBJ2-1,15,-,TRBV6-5,CASSLPGGSYNEQFF
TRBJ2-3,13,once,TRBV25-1,CAAQREAADTQYF
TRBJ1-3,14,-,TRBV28,CASSWTGGRNTIYF
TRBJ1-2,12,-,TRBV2,CASSPGGHGYTF
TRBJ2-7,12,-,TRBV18,CASSPDSYEQYF
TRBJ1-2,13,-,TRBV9,CASSVGGDYGYTF
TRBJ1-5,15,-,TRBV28,CASSFPLTGGQPQHF
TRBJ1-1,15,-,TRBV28,CASRNYRGGDTEAFF
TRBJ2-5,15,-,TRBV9,CASSGGGQGVETQYF
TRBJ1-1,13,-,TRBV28,CASSLSGKVEAFF
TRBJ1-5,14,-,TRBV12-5,CASGPGQGDQPQHF
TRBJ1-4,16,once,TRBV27,CASSLSVGSTSEKLFF
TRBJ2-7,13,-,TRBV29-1,CSVEFRSSYEQYF
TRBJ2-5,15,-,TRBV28,CASSSGGVPRETQYF
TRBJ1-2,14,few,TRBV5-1,CASSLALDNYGYTF
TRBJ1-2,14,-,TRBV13,CASSIWTGNYGYTF
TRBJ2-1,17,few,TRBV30,CAWSALSGRAIRNEQFF
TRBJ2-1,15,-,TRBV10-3,CAISEGGRLVREQFF
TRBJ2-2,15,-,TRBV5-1,CASSSYSGKDGELFF
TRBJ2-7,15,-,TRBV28,CASTRGTSGSYEQYF
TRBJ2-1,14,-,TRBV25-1,CASSRGGVYNEQFF
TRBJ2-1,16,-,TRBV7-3,CASSSPWGPGGNEQFF
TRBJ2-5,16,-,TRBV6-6,CASSHRGTGARETQYF
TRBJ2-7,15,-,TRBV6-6,CASSMLAGGPGEQYF
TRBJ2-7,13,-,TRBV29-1,CSTDGLAGDEQYF
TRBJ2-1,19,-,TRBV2,CASKLDGLLSGSKVNEQFF
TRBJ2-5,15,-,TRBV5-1,CASSLAPDRQETQYF
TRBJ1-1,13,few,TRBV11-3,CASSTTGNTEAFF
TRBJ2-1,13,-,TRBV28,CASRPGGRVEQFF
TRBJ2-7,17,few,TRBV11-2,CASRRLAGDPSIYEQYF
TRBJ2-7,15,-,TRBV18,CASLRPGALTYEQYF
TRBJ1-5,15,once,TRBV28,CASSSGGAGNQPQHF